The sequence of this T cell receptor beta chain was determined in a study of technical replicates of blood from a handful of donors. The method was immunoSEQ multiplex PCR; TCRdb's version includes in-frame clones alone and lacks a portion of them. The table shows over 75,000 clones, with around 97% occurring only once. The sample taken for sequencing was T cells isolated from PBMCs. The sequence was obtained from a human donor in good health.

This chain's CDR3 is CAWSYLLYNEQFF. DNA of the CDR3: TGTGCCTGGAGTTATCTACTTTACAATGAGCAGTTCTTC. The V call is TRBV30, the J call TRBJ2-1; D gene ambiguous. The V gene's germline CDR1 is GTSNPN and CDR2 SVGIG (reference sequence). The CDR3 length is 13 residues. V shed 2 bases and J shed 4 bases, with 9 bases lying between them. The full variable domain, rest sourced from reference TRBV30 and TRBJ2-1, is SQTIHQWPATLVQPVGSPLSLECTVEGTSNPNLYWYRQAAGRGLQLLFYSVGIGQISSEVPQNLSASRPQDRQFILSSKKLLLSDSGFYLCAWSYLLYNEQFFGPGTRLTVL.